The 8 T cell receptor beta chains presented below share a single source sample, sequenced in a study of blood T cell repertoires in COVID-19. The repertoire was sequenced with immunoSEQ multiplex PCR; TCRdb's copy has only in-frame clones and lacks some. The repertoire includes fewer than 450,000 clones, roughly 90% of them detected once, and roughly 1% sits in the top ten. Sequencing input: PBMCs or T cells enriched from blood (not recorded which). Receptors were obtained from a woman in her twenties or thirties who had recovered from COVID-19.

The chain combines TRBV19 with TRBJ1-1; D ambiguous. Germline V lookup: CDR1 LNHDA, CDR2 SQIVND (reference sequence). This CDR3 is 13 amino acids long. Trimming stripped 8 bases from V and 3 bases from J, with 13 bases between. The CDR3 bases are TGTGCCAGTTCCAGGCGTTGGGACACTGAAGCTTTCTTT. It translates to CASSRRWDTEAFF. The full variable domain, in which reference TRBV19 and TRBJ1-1 provide the parts outside the CDR3, is DGGITQSPKYLFRKEGQNVTLSCEQNLNHDAMYWYRQDPGQGLRLIYYSQIVNDFQKGDIAEGYSVSREKKESFPLTVTSAQKNPTAFYLCASSRRWDTEAFFGQGTRLTVV.

The genes are TRBV2 and TRBJ1-1, with D possibly matching TRBD1 (6 bases). CDR1 SNHLY and CDR2 FYNNEI come from the germline V gene. The CDR3 contains 14 residues. Trimming removed 8 bases at V and 1 base at J, with 14 bases between. The chain's CDR3 is CASSPDRANTEAFF. The CDR3 bases are TGTGCCAGCTCGCCGGACAGAGCGAACACTGAAGCTTTCTTT.

The chain links TRBV18 to TRBJ1-3, with D possibly matching TRBD1 (6 bases). V was shortened by 0 bases and J by 0 bases, with 12 bases between the two germline ends. This CDR3 contains 17 residues. Looked up from germline, CDR1 is KGHSH and CDR2 is LQKENI. CDR3 DNA sequence: TGTGCCAGCTCACCACCGGGGGCAGGCGGCTCTGGAAACACCATATATTTT. This translates into CASSPPGAGGSGNTIYF.

In this sample, this clone turned up many times. V usage is TRBV4-2 and J usage is TRBJ1-2; TRBD1 aligns across 8 bases. After removal of 0 bases from V and 2 bases from J, the junction contained 5 bases not matched to a gene. This CDR3 has 16 residues. The V gene's germline CDR1 is LGHNA and CDR2 YNFKEQ. The CDR3 reads CASSQDARGLNYGYTF. For the CDR3, the DNA is TGTGCCAGCAGCCAAGATGCCAGGGGGCTAAACTATGGCTACACCTTC.

This clone was seen only once. Other DNA sequences within the sample encode an identical CDR3. V and J are TRBV12-3 or TRBV12-4 and TRBJ1-1, with TRBD1 as a possible D gene (5 bases). V lost 3 bases to trimming and J lost 1 base, with 6 bases between them. The CDR3 is made up of 13 amino acids. The CDR3 DNA reads TGTGCCAGCAGTTTGGGGCGGAACACTGAAGCTTTCTTT. Protein sequence: CASSLGRNTEAFF.

The rearrangement links TRBV5-1 to TRBJ1-2; D is uncertain. V was clipped by 0 bases and J by 7 bases, with 22 bases between them. Germline lookup yields CDR1 SGHRS and CDR2 YFSETQ. The CDR3 is made up of 17 amino acids. The CDR3, as DNA: TGCGCCAGCAGCTTGGACAGCCTCTTCGGTAACGTCGGTGGCTACACCTTC. Translated, it gives CASSLDSLFGNVGGYTF.

This clone was found once. The chain combines TRBV5-1 with TRBJ1-5; D gene ambiguous. The germline CDR1 and CDR2 sequences are SGHRS and YFSETQ. The CDR3 is made up of 14 amino acids. Trimming removed 1 base from V and 5 bases from J, with 10 bases in between. CDR3 nucleotide sequence: TGCGCCAGCAGCTTGATCCCCTCAGATCAGCCCCAGCATTTT. Translated, it gives CASSLIPSDQPQHF.

The chain uses TRBV19 and TRBJ2-7; the D is unclear. V was trimmed by 6 bases and J by 2 bases, leaving 23 bases between them. Germline lookup yields CDR1 LNHDA and CDR2 SQIVND (reference sequence). The CDR3 contains 17 residues. The CDR3 protein is CASSTSRGSFVPYEQYF. The CDR3 DNA reads as TGTGCCAGTAGCACATCCCGAGGTTCTTTCGTACCCTACGAGCAGTACTTC.